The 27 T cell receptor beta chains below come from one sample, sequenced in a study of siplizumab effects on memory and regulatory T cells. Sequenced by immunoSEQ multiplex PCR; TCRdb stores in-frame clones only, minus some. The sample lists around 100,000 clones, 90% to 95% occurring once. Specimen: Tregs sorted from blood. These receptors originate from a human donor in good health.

CDR3 sequence (DNA): TGTGCCAGCAGCTTAGGTAGCGGGAGCTGGCCCGGGGAGCTGTTTTTT. Protein sequence: CASSLGSGSWPGELFF. The rearrangement joins TRBV7-3 to TRBJ2-2, with 9 bases aligning to TRBD2. Germline CDR1 SGHTA, CDR2 FQGTGA. The J segment lost 6 bases and the V segment lost 2 bases, leaving 7 bases of the junction unmatched. The CDR3 length is 16 residues.

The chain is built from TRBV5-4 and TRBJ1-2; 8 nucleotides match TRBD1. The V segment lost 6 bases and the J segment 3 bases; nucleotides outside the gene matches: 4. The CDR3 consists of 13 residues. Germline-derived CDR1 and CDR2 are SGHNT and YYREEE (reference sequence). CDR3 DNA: TGTGCCAGCAATATACAGGGGGACTATGGCTACACCTTC. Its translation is CASNIQGDYGYTF.

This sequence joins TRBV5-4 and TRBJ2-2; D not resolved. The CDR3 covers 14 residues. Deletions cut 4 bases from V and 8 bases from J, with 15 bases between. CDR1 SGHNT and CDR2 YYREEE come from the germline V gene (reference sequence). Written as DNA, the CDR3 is TGTGCCAGCAGCATAGGGATTTCGATTGGGGAGCTGTTTTTT. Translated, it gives CASSIGISIGELFF.

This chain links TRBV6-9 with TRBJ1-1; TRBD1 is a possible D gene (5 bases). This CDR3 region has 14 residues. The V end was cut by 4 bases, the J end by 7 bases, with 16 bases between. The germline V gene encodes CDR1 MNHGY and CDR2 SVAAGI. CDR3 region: CASSSSQRQIEAFF. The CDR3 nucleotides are TGTGCCAGCAGTTCCTCCCAGAGACAGATTGAAGCTTTCTTT.

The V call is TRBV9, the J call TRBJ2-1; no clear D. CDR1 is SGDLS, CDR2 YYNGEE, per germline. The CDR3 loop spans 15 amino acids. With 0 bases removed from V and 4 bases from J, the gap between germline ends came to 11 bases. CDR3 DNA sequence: TGTGCCAGCAGCGTAGGGCCAACACTTTACAATGAGCAGTTCTTC. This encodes CASSVGPTLYNEQFF. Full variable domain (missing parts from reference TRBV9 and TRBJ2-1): DSGVTQTPKHLITATGQRVTLRCSPRSGDLSVYWYQQSLDQGLQFLIQYYNGEERAKGNILERFSAQQFPDLHSELNLSSLELGDSALYFCASSVGPTLYNEQFFGPGTRLTVL.

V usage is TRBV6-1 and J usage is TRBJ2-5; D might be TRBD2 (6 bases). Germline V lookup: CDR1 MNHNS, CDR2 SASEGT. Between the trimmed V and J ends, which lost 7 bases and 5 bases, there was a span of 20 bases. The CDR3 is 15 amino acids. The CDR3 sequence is CASTPLGGIGETQYF. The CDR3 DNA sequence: TGTGCCAGCACCCCCCTTGGGGGGATCGGCGAGACCCAGTACTTC.

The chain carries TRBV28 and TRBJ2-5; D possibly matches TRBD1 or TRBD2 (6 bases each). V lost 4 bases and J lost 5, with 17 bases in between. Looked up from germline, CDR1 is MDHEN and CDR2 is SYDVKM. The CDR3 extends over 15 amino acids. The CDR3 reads CASSSSEGGRETQYF. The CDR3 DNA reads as TGTGCCAGCAGTTCTAGTGAGGGGGGTCGTGAGACCCAGTACTTC.

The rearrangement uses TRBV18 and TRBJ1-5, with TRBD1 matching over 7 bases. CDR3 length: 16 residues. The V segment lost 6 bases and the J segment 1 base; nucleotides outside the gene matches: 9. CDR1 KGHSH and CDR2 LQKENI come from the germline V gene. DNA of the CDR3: TGTGCCAGCTCCGCCGGACAGGTTCTAAGCAATCAGCCCCAGCATTTT. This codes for CASSAGQVLSNQPQHF.

The CDR3 loop is CASRAGLASETQYF. In DNA, the CDR3 is TGTGCCTCCCGGGCGGGACTAGCTTCAGAGACCCAGTACTTC. The gene calls are TRBV6-1 and TRBJ2-5, with 9 bases aligning to TRBD2. The length of the CDR3 is 14 residues. Trimming removed 11 bases from V and 4 bases from J; junction bases left unmatched: 11. The V gene's germline CDR1 is MNHNS and CDR2 SASEGT.

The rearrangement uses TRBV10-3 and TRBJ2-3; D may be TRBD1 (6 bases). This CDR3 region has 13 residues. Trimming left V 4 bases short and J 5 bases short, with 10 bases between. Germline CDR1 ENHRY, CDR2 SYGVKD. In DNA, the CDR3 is TGTGCCATCAGTGTGGGGGCTGGAGATACGCAGTATTTT. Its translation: CAISVGAGDTQYF.

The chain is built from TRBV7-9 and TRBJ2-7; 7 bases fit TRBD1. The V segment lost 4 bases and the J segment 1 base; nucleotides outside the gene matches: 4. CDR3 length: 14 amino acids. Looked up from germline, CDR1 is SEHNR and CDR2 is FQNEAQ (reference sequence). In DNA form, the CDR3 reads TGTGCCAGCAGCTATAGGACAGGATCCTACGAGCAGTACTTC. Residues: CASSYRTGSYEQYF. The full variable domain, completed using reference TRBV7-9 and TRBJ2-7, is DTGVSQNPRHKITKRGQNVTFRCDPISEHNRLYWYRQTLGQGPEFLTYFQNEAQLEKSRLLSDRFSAERPKGSFSTLEIQRTEQGDSAMYLCASSYRTGSYEQYFGPGTRLTVT.

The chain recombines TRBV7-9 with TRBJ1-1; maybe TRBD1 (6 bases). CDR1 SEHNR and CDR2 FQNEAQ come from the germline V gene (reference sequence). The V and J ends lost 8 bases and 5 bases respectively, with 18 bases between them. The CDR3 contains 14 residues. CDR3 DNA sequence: TGTGCCAGCTTCCGGTCGGGGGGGGCGACTGAAGCTTTCTTT. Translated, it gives CASFRSGGATEAFF.

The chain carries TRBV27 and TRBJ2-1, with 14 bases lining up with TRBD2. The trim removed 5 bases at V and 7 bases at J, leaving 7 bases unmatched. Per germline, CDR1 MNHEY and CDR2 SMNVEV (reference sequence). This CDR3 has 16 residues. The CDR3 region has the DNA TGTGCCAGCAGTACTCGACTAGCGGGAGGGCATAATGAGCAGTTCTTC. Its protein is CASSTRLAGGHNEQFF.

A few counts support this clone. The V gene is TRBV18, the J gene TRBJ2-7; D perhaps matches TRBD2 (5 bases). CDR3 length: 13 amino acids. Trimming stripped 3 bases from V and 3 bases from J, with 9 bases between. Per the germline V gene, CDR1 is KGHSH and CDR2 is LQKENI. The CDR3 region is CASSPRGDYEQYF. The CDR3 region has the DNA TGTGCCAGCTCACCCCGGGGTGACTACGAGCAGTACTTC.

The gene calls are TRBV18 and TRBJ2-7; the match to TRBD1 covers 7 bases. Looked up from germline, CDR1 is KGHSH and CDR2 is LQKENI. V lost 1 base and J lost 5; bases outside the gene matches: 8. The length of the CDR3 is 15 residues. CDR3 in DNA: TGTGCCAGCTCACCACAAAGACAGGGTGTGAACGAGCAGTACTTC. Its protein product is CASSPQRQGVNEQYF. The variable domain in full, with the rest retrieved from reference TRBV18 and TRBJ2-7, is NAGVMQNPRHLVRRRGQEARLRCSPMKGHSHVYWYRQLPEEGLKFMVYLQKENIIDESGMPKERFSAEFPKEGPSILRIQQVVRGDSAAYFCASSPQRQGVNEQYFGPGTRLTVT.

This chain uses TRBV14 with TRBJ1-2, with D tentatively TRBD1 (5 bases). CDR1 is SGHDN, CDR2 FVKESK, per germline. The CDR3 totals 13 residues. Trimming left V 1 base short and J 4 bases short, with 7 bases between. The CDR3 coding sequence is TGTGCCAGCAGCCAAGTTACAGGCTATGGCTACACCTTC. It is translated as CASSQVTGYGYTF.

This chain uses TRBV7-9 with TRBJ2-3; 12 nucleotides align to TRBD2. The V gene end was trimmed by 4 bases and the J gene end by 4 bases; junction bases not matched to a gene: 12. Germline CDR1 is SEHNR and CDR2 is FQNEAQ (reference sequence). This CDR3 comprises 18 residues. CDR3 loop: CASSSAVLAGGGADTQYF. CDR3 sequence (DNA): TGTGCCAGCAGCTCCGCAGTACTAGCGGGAGGAGGGGCAGATACGCAGTATTTT. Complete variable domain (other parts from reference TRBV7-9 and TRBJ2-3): DTGVSQNPRHKITKRGQNVTFRCDPISEHNRLYWYRQTLGQGPEFLTYFQNEAQLEKSRLLSDRFSAERPKGSFSTLEIQRTEQGDSAMYLCASSSAVLAGGGADTQYFGPGTRLTVL.

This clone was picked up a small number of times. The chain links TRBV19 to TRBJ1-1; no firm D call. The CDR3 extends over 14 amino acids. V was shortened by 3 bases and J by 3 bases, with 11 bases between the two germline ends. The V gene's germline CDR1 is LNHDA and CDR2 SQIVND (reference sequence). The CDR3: CASSIESWDTEAFF. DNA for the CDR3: TGTGCCAGTAGTATCGAATCCTGGGACACTGAAGCTTTCTTT.

The CDR3 DNA is TGTGCCCTTACAGATAGCAATCAGCCCCAGCATTTT. It specifies CALTDSNQPQHF. V gene TRBV21-1 combines with J gene TRBJ1-5; the D call of TRBD1 is as the table states it, not checked on the DNA. TRBV21-1 is designated a pseudogene. This CDR3 has 12 residues.

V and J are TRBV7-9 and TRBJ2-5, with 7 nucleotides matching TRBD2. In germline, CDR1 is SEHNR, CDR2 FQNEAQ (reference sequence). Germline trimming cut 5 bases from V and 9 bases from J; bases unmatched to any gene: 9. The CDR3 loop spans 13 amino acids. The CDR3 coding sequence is TGTGCCAGCAGCATCCAGACTAGCTCGGCCCAGTACTTC. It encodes CASSIQTSSAQYF.

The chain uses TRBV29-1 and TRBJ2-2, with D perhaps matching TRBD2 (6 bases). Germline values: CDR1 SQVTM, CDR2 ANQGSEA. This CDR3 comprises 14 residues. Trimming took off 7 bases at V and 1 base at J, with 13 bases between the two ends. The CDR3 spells CSAPRSGNTGELFF. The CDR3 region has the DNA TGCAGCGCCCCGCGTAGCGGGAACACCGGGGAGCTGTTTTTT.

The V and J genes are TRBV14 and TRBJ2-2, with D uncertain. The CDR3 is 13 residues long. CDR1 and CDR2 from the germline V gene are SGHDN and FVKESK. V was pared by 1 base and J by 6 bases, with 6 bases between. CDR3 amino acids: CASSQAWAGELFF. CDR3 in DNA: TGTGCCAGCAGCCAAGCTTGGGCCGGGGAGCTGTTTTTT.

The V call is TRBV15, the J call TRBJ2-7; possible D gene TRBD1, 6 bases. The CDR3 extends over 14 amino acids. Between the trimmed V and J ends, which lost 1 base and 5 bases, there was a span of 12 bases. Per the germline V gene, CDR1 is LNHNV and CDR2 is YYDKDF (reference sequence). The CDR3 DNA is TGTGCCACCAGCAGAGCGATCCGGGACAACGAGCAGTACTTC. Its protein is CATSRAIRDNEQYF.

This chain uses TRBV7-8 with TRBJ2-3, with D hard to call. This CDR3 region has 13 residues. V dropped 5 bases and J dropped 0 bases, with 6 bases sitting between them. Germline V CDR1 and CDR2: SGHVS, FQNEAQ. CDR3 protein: CASSPWSTDTQYF. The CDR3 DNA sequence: TGTGCCAGCAGCCCGTGGAGCACAGATACGCAGTATTTT.

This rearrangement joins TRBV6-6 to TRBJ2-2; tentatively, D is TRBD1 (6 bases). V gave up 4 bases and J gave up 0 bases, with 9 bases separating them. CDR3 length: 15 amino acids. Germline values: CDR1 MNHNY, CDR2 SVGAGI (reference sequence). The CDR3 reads CASSSRTANTGELFF. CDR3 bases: TGTGCCAGCAGTTCCCGGACAGCGAACACCGGGGAGCTGTTTTTT.

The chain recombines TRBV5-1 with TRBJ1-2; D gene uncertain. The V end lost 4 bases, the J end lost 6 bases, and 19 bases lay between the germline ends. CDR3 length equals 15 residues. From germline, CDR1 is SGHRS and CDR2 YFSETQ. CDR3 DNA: TGCGCCAGCAGCCATTCTTTTGGACGGCTCGATGGCTACACCTTC. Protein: CASSHSFGRLDGYTF.

CDR3 residues: CASSSLAGERDTQYF. CDR3 DNA: TGTGCCAGCAGCTCGCTAGCGGGAGAGAGAGATACGCAGTATTTT. The chain combines TRBV7-9 with TRBJ2-3; 10 bases fit TRBD2. CDR3 size: 15 residues. Germline V lookup: CDR1 SEHNR, CDR2 FQNEAQ (reference sequence). With V trimmed by 4 bases and J by 5 bases, 6 bases remained unmatched.